This TCR beta chain was documented in a study of technical replicates of blood from a few donors. Trimming took 0 bases from V and 0 from J; bases not matched to a gene: 10. Germline assignment: CDR1 WNHNN and CDR2 SYGVQD (reference sequence). This CDR3 contains 20 residues. TCRdb's table, derived via immunoSEQ multiplex PCR, lists solely in-frame clones and lacks some. The sample holds about 79,000 clones, 91% seen once. The receptor comes from a human donor in good health. Some clones in this sample may be carry-over from other donors' samples. The chain employs TRBV10-1 and TRBJ2-7; 14 bases align to TRBD2. Sequenced: T cells isolated from PBMCs. The CDR3 protein is CASSESTQGLAGESSYEQYF. The CDR3 DNA sequence: TGCGCCAGCAGTGAGTCGACTCAGGGACTAGCGGGAGAGAGCTCCTACGAGCAGTACTTC.